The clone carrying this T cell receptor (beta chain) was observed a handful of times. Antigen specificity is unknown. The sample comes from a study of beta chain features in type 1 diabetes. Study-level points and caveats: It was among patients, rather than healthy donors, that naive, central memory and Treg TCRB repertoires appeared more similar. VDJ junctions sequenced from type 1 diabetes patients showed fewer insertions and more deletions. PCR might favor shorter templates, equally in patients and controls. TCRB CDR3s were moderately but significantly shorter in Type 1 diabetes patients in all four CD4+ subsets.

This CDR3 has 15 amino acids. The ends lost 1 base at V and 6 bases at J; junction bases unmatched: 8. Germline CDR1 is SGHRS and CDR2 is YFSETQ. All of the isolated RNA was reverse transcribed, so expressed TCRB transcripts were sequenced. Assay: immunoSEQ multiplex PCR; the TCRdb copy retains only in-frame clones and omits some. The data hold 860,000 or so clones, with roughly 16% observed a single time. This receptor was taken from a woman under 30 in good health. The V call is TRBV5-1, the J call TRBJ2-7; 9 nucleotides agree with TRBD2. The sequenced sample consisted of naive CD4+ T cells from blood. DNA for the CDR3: TGCGCCAGCAGCTTGTCAGGGCGACTAGCGGCCGAGCAGTACTTC. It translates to CASSLSGRLAAEQYF.